The sequence of this T cell receptor beta chain was determined in a study of blood T cell repertoires in COVID-19. Study summary: Sites across the United States, Italy and Spain contributed samples from acute and convalescent COVID-19.

This CDR3 region has 17 residues. Looked up from germline, CDR1 is SGHTA and CDR2 is FQGNSA. The J segment lost 1 base and the V segment lost 0 bases, leaving 1 base of the junction unmatched. Clones were read by immunoSEQ multiplex PCR, and TCRdb kept only the in-frame ones, dropping some. Of some 310,000 clones listed, roughly 87% were seen once; the top ten hold 1%. This receptor was taken from a man in his fifties with active or convalescent COVID-19. The specimen was peripheral blood. This chain uses TRBV7-2 with TRBJ2-3; 13 bases match TRBD2. In DNA form, the CDR3 reads TGTGCCAGCAGCTTAGCCGGGACTAGCGGGGGCACAGATACGCAGTATTTT. It yields the protein CASSLAGTSGGTDTQYF. Supplemented by reference TRBV7-2 and TRBJ2-3, the full variable domain reads GAGVSQSPSNKVTEKGKDVELRCDPISGHTALYWYRQSLGQGLEFLIYFQGNSAPDKSGLPSDRFSAERTGGSVSTLTIQRTQQEDSAVYLCASSLAGTSGGTDTQYFGPGTRLTVL.